The rows below give T cell receptor beta chains drawn from one sample of a study of T cell responses to AZD1222 COVID-19 vaccine. Sequencing was performed with immunoSEQ multiplex PCR; in TCRdb, only in-frame clones are kept and a portion is missing. This table holds around 150,000 clones, roughly 92% found once. Sequenced here: peripheral blood, sampled on day 0 of AZD1222 vaccination. The receptors come from an adult in good health. Both conserved end residues are part of each CDR3. D genes are given only for firm matches. Not all rows give a size; the values are once, few, many and, for expanded clones, a class.

TRBV2	NA	TRBJ1-2	NA	TGTGCCAGCAGTACCGGGACGCCCAGTGGCTACACCTTC	CASSTGTPSGYTF
TRBV6-5	NA	TRBJ1-2	few	TGTGCCAGCAGCCTAACTCCATTAAACTATGGCTACACCTTC	CASSLTPLNYGYTF
TRBV18	TRBD1	TRBJ1-1	NA	TGTGCCAGCTCACCACCTCAAGGGGGCGCGGACACTGAAGCTTTCTTT	CASSPPQGGADTEAFF
TRBV7-6	TRBD2	TRBJ2-1	NA	TGTGCCAGCAGCTTAGTTACCGGGACTAGCGCCCGGGAGCAGTTCTTC	CASSLVTGTSAREQFF
TRBV6-1	NA	TRBJ2-7	NA	TGTGCCAGCAGTGAATCTCTTTCCTTGGGAGTAACCTACGAGCAGTACTTC	CASSESLSLGVTYEQYF
TRBV6-5	NA	TRBJ2-3	once	TGTGCCGGCACAAGCGGACTCACAGATACGCAGTATTTT	CAGTSGLTDTQYF
TRBV28	NA	TRBJ2-2	NA	TGTGCCAGCAGTTTATTAGGGGGGCCGAACACCGGGGAGCTGTTTTTT	CASSLLGGPNTGELFF
TRBV7-9	NA	TRBJ1-5	NA	TGTGCCAGCAGCGCTTATAGCAATCAGCCCCAGCATTTT	CASSAYSNQPQHF
TRBV19	NA	TRBJ2-7	NA	TGTGCCAGTAGTCGGCAGCTCTCCTACGAGCAGTACTTC	CASSRQLSYEQYF
TRBV28	NA	TRBJ1-2	NA	TGTGCCACCAAGAGAGGGGTATATGGCTACACCTTC	CATKRGVYGYTF
TRBV6-8	NA	TRBJ1-4	NA	TGTGCCAGCAGTCGCCAGACGGAACCTAATGAAAAACTGTTTTTT	CASSRQTEPNEKLFF
TRBV7-2	NA	TRBJ1-4	NA	TGTGCCAGCAGCTTATTAGTAACAAATGAAAAACTGTTTTTT	CASSLLVTNEKLFF
TRBV5-5	TRBD2	TRBJ2-3	few	TGTGCCAGCAGCCTAACTAGCGGCCAATCCACAGATACGCAGTATTTT	CASSLTSGQSTDTQYF
TRBV28	NA	TRBJ2-7	NA	TGTGCCAGCAGTTGGGGGACGGGAGCCGCCGAGCAGTACTTC	CASSWGTGAAEQYF
TRBV27	TRBD2	TRBJ2-1	NA	TGTGCCAGCAGTCCCCCATCGAGACTAGCGGGCCCCAGTGTGCAGTTCTTC	CASSPPSRLAGPSVQFF
TRBV7-2	NA	TRBJ2-7	NA	TGTGCCAGCAGCTTTACGCTAGACGGCGAGCAGTACTTC	CASSFTLDGEQYF
TRBV28	TRBD1	TRBJ2-7	NA	TGTGCCAGCAGCAGGACAGGGCCCGAGCAGTACTTC	CASSRTGPEQYF
TRBV5-1	TRBD2	TRBJ2-2	once	TGCGCCAGCAGCCTTACCGGGACTAGCGGGGGGGCGTATCGGAGCACCGGGGAGCTGTTTTTT	CASSLTGTSGGAYRSTGELFF
TRBV4-1	NA	TRBJ2-2	NA	TGCGCCAGCAGCCAAGATAGGACAGTCGGGGAGCTGTTTTTT	CASSQDRTVGELFF
TRBV20-1	NA	TRBJ2-7	NA	TGCAGTGCTAGAGATCAGTTTCCCTTGTACTTC	CSARDQFPLYF
TRBV6-6	NA	TRBJ2-2	NA	TGTGCCAGCAGTTATGGGCAGGGCTATAACACCGGGGAGCTGTTTTTT	CASSYGQGYNTGELFF
TRBV27	NA	TRBJ2-7	NA	TGTGCCAGCAGTTTGTCGCTGGGACACCTTACCTACGAGCAGTACTTC	CASSLSLGHLTYEQYF
TRBV5-4	NA	TRBJ2-1	NA	TGTGCCAGCAGCTTAAAGGACACTGGGACCTCCTACAATGAGCAGTTCTTC	CASSLKDTGTSYNEQFF
TRBV6-2/TRBV6-3	NA	TRBJ2-2	few	TGTGCCAGCAGTTACTCCGGCGGGATCTACACCGGGGAGCTGTTTTTT	CASSYSGGIYTGELFF
TRBV5-1	TRBD1	TRBJ1-2	NA	TGCGCCAGCAGCCAAACCGGGACAGGGTATGGCTACACCTTC	CASSQTGTGYGYTF
TRBV28	NA	TRBJ2-5	NA	TGTGCCAGCAAGTTGAAGGAAGGAGAGACCCAGTACTTC	CASKLKEGETQYF
TRBV27	TRBD2	TRBJ2-1	NA	TGTGCCAGCAGTACCCGACTAGCGGGCCTATCCTACAATGAGCAGTTCTTC	CASSTRLAGLSYNEQFF
TRBV4-1	TRBD1	TRBJ1-1	NA	TGCGCCAGCAGCAAGCAACAGGGGAGCACTGAAGCTTTCTTT	CASSKQQGSTEAFF
TRBV14	TRBD2	TRBJ2-3	once	TGTGCCAGCGGACTACTAGCGGGGGGCACAGATACGCAGTATTTT	CASGLLAGGTDTQYF
TRBV2	NA	TRBJ1-1	NA	TGTGCCAGCGCGACAGGACAGAACACTGAAGCTTTCTTT	CASATGQNTEAFF